What follows are 15 T cell receptor beta chains derived from one specimen sequenced in a study of glioma-infiltrating T cells. The iRepertoire nested amplicon-rescue multiplex PCR amplified TCR alpha and beta CDR3s from RNA. MiXCR, applied by TCRdb to the multiplex PCR reads, yields one record per CDR3 protein. This sample yields about 21,000 distinct CDR3 sequences, of which roughly 25% are seen a single time; around 13% belongs to the top ten. The sequenced sample consisted of glioma tissue, nonneoplastic brain tissue, or PBMCs (not recorded which). Receptors originate from a human donor with low-grade glioma or glioblastoma, undergoing nonglioma brain surgery, or in good health (not recorded which).

About this clonotype itself: Mismatch with germline at one junction end may stem from a read error. The chain recombines TRBV28 with TRBJ1-3, with unresolved D. The germline gives CDR1 MDHEN, CDR2 SYDVKM. The CDR3 covers 14 residues. The CDR3, as DNA: TGTGCCAGCAGTTTTATGGACTCTGGAAACAGCATATATTTT. Translating gives CASSFMDSGNSIYF.

V and J are TRBV27 and TRBJ2-5; perhaps TRBD2 as D (5 bases). The germline gives CDR1 MNHEY, CDR2 SMNVEV (reference sequence). V was pared by 6 bases and J by 5 bases, with 13 bases between. The CDR3 totals 13 residues. CDR3 region: CASSTGLTETQYF. CDR3 DNA sequence: TGTGCCAGCAGCACCGGACTGACGGAGACCCAGTACTTC.

This clonotype has more than one count but fewer than ten. The chain couples TRBV7-9 to TRBJ2-3; D is perhaps TRBD1 or TRBD2 (5 bases each). Germline V gene lookup returns CDR1 SEHNR and CDR2 FQNEAQ (reference sequence). This CDR3 is 14 amino acids long. V lost 3 bases and J 1 base, leaving 8 bases between the germline ends. In DNA form, the CDR3 reads TGTGCCAGCAGCTTCGTGGGGGGCACAGATACGCAGTATTTT. This sequence encodes CASSFVGGTDTQYF.

The gene calls are TRBV11-2 and TRBJ1-3; no definite D call. Germline V gives CDR1 SGHAT, CDR2 FQNNGV. Trimming removed 4 bases from V and 2 bases from J, with 12 bases in between. The CDR3 is 15 amino acids. This CDR3 reads CASSSRTATGNTIYF. The CDR3 DNA sequence: TGTGCCAGCAGCTCCAGGACCGCGACTGGAAACACCATATATTTT. Based on the CDR3 plus reference TRBV11-2 and TRBJ1-3, the full variable domain is EAGVAQSPRYKIIEKRQSVAFWCNPISGHATLYWYQQILGQGPKLLIQFQNNGVVDDSQLPKDRFSAERLKGVDSTLKIQPAKLEDSAVYLCASSSRTATGNTIYFGEGSWLTVV.

This chain links TRBV29-1 with TRBJ1-1, with D maybe TRBD1 (5 bases). From germline, CDR1 is SQVTM and CDR2 ANQGSEA. Trimming took off 1 base at V and 5 bases at J, with 11 bases between the two ends. This CDR3 comprises 13 residues. CDR3 protein: CSVEGTSETEAFF. DNA for the CDR3: TGCAGCGTTGAAGGGACATCAGAAACTGAAGCTTTCTTT.

This clonotype was picked up many times. The chain employs TRBV7-2 and TRBJ1-2, with TRBD1 matching 7 bases. Unmatched junction bases numbered 4, after V lost 1 base and J lost 5 bases. The germline gives CDR1 SGHTA, CDR2 FQGNSA. CDR3 length: 14 amino acids. CDR3 in DNA: TGTGCCAGCAGCTTAGGTGGGGACAGTTATGGCTACACCTTC. The encoded protein is CASSLGGDSYGYTF.

This clonotype was observed a handful of times. The chain couples TRBV7-2 to TRBJ2-5; D is possibly TRBD1 or TRBD2 (7 bases each). CDR3 length equals 17 residues. Trimming cost V 8 bases and J 1 base, with 23 bases left between them. CDR1 and CDR2 (germline): SGHTA, FQGNSA. The DNA of the CDR3 is TGTGCCAGCCTCTACCAGGGGGGGCTTGCAATCCAAGAGACCCAGTACTTC. Translated: CASLYQGGLAIQETQYF.

This sequence joins TRBV12-3 or TRBV12-4 and TRBJ2-7; D unclear. The germline V and J ends were trimmed by 5 bases and 3 bases, with 14 bases remaining between them. The CDR3 has 14 residues. The CDR3 DNA sequence: TGTGCCAGCAGTGACTCCGGGCCCTACTACGAGCAGTACTTC. It translates to CASSDSGPYYEQYF.

This clonotype was picked up many times. The chain is built from TRBV7-9 and TRBJ2-3, with 7 bases aligning to TRBD1. The CDR3 runs 13 residues. V lost 5 bases to trimming and J lost 4 bases; unmatched junction nucleotides: 3. From germline, CDR1 is SEHNR and CDR2 FQNEAQ (reference sequence). This chain's CDR3 is CASSATGPDTQYF. The DNA for the CDR3 is TGTGCCAGCAGCGCGACAGGGCCAGATACGCAGTATTTT.

In regard to this clonotype: One base away lies a much larger clone, so this may be a sequencing read error. The V call is TRBV20-1, the J call TRBJ2-1; 10 nucleotides line up with TRBD2. The CDR3 spans 14 residues. Per germline, CDR1 DFQATT and CDR2 SNEGSKA (reference sequence). Here the CDR3 DNA reads TGCAGTACTAGAGTAGCGGGGGGCTACAATGAGCAGTTCTTC. Protein: CSTRVAGGYNEQFF.

This clonotype was recorded many times. The J gene is TRBJ1-1, the V gene TRBV4-1, with a possible D match to TRBD1 (5 bases). Germline values: CDR1 MGHRA, CDR2 YSYEKL. CDR3 length: 15 amino acids. The V and J ends lost 1 base and 3 bases respectively, with 12 bases between them. This chain's CDR3 is CASSQGDRSYTEAFF. The CDR3 DNA sequence: TGCGCCAGCAGCCAAGGGGACCGATCCTACACTGAAGCTTTCTTT.

A note on this clonotype: This clone may be a read error of a much larger clone one base away. This CDR3 reads CASQRPGRETKYF. For the CDR3, the DNA is TGTGCCAGTCAACGCCCCGGGAGGGAGACCAAGTACTTC. The rearrangement uses TRBV19 and TRBJ2-5; 8 positions agree with TRBD2. Germline V gene lookup returns CDR1 LNHDA and CDR2 SQIVND (reference sequence). CDR3 size: 13 residues.

This clonotype has a handful of counts. J is TRBJ2-7 and V is TRBV5-6, with 8 bases aligning to TRBD2. Germline V gene data show CDR1 as SGHDT and CDR2 as YYEEEE. J lost 0 bases, V lost 0 bases, and 5 bases had no gene match. This CDR3 spans 16 amino acids. The CDR3 here is CASSLDIAGYSYEQYF. In DNA form, the CDR3 reads TGTGCCAGCAGCTTGGATATAGCGGGGTACTCCTACGAGCAGTACTTC.

This clonotype came up a few times. This chain uses TRBV5-4 with TRBJ1-4, with D possibly TRBD1 on 5 matching bases. With 0 bases removed from V and 7 bases from J, the gap between germline ends came to 16 bases. Germline assignment: CDR1 SGHNT and CDR2 YYREEE (reference sequence). The CDR3 is made up of 16 amino acids. The CDR3 DNA follows: TGTGCCAGCAGCTTGGGGGGACGGTCGGGGAGTGAAAAACTGTTTTTT. Translating gives CASSLGGRSGSEKLFF.

Comments on this clonotype: A clone one base away is much larger, so this may be a read error. The chain employs TRBV20-1 and TRBJ2-5; D is uncertain. The V gene's germline CDR1 is DFQATT and CDR2 SNEGSKA (reference sequence). The CDR3 totals 12 residues. The CDR3 region is CSARTIQGTQYF. The DNA of the CDR3 is TGCAGTGCTAGAACTATCCAAGGGACCCAGTACTTC.